This is a list of T cell receptor beta chains from one sample in a study of T cell responses to AZD1222 COVID-19 vaccine. The table came from immunoSEQ multiplex PCR; TCRdb's copy has only in-frame clones and leaves some out. In the table there are about 130,000 clones, 70% to 90% of which are singletons. Here the sequenced sample was peripheral blood, taken 28 days after the second AZD1222 dose. These TCRs come from an adult who received the AZD1222 COVID-19 vaccine. Each CDR3 is given with its conserved first and last residue. A D gene is named only where the DNA matches it firmly. Rows may omit the clone size; those that give it use once, few, many or a size class.

d_gene: .
j_gene: TRBJ1-1
v_gene: TRBV6-5
len: 14
abundance: .
CDR3nt: TGTGCCAGCTCCCGTGGCAGACTGAACACTGAAGCTTTCTTT
CDR3aa: CASSRGRLNTEAFF

d_gene: .
j_gene: TRBJ1-1
v_gene: TRBV19
len: 15
abundance: few
CDR3nt: TGTGCCAGTAGGGGTTTTAGCGTACCGCGCATTGAAGCTTTCTTT
CDR3aa: CASRGFSVPRIEAFF

d_gene: TRBD2
j_gene: TRBJ2-1
v_gene: TRBV3-1/TRBV3-2
len: 15
abundance: .
CDR3nt: TGTGCCAGCAGCGAATCAGCGGGAGGGGGGAATGAGCAGTTCTTC
CDR3aa: CASSESAGGGNEQFF

d_gene: TRBD1
j_gene: TRBJ1-1
v_gene: TRBV7-9
len: 14
abundance: .
CDR3nt: TGTGCCAGCAGCCCTAGGGACAGGGTTTTTGAAGCTTTCTTT
CDR3aa: CASSPRDRVFEAFF

d_gene: TRBD1
j_gene: TRBJ1-1
v_gene: TRBV2
len: 13
abundance: .
CDR3nt: TGTGCCGACTCCGGACAGGGCAACACTGAAGCTTTCTTT
CDR3aa: CADSGQGNTEAFF

d_gene: .
j_gene: TRBJ1-1
v_gene: TRBV10-1
len: 13
abundance: .
CDR3nt: TGCGCCAGCAGTTCGGACCGCCCAGGGGAAGCTTTCTTT
CDR3aa: CASSSDRPGEAFF

d_gene: TRBD1
j_gene: TRBJ2-1
v_gene: TRBV6-2/TRBV6-3
len: 14
abundance: few
CDR3nt: TGTGCCAGCAGTCTAGGACAGGGTTACAATGAGCAGTTCTTC
CDR3aa: CASSLGQGYNEQFF

d_gene: .
j_gene: TRBJ1-5
v_gene: TRBV18
len: 22
abundance: .
CDR3nt: TGTGCCAGCTCACCACGGTCAAGGGCGGGGCGGGATGAACTCTTTAGCAATCAGCCCCAGCATTTT
CDR3aa: CASSPRSRAGRDELFSNQPQHF

d_gene: .
j_gene: TRBJ1-2
v_gene: TRBV5-4
len: 12
abundance: .
CDR3nt: TGTGCCAGCAGCTCCCAGAACTATGGCTACACCTTC
CDR3aa: CASSSQNYGYTF

d_gene: TRBD2
j_gene: TRBJ2-3
v_gene: TRBV6-2/TRBV6-3
len: 17
abundance: .
CDR3nt: TGTGCCAGCAGTGAGTTAGCGGGGGGAAGCGGCACAGATACGCAGTATTTT
CDR3aa: CASSELAGGSGTDTQYF

d_gene: .
j_gene: TRBJ1-5
v_gene: TRBV12-3/TRBV12-4
len: 13
abundance: .
CDR3nt: TGTGCCAGCAGTTTAAATGGCAATCAGCCCCAGCATTTT
CDR3aa: CASSLNGNQPQHF

d_gene: .
j_gene: TRBJ1-4
v_gene: TRBV5-1
len: 13
abundance: .
CDR3nt: TGCGCCAGCAGCTTGCGGGACACGGAAAAACTGTTTTTT
CDR3aa: CASSLRDTEKLFF

d_gene: .
j_gene: TRBJ2-1
v_gene: TRBV5-4
len: 15
abundance: few
CDR3nt: TGTGCCAGCAGCTTGGCCCAGGGACAATACAATGAGCAGTTCTTC
CDR3aa: CASSLAQGQYNEQFF

d_gene: .
j_gene: TRBJ1-1
v_gene: TRBV11-2
len: 15
abundance: .
CDR3nt: TGTGCCAGCAGCTTAAACAGTGTCATGAACACTGAAGCTTTCTTT
CDR3aa: CASSLNSVMNTEAFF

d_gene: TRBD1
j_gene: TRBJ1-6
v_gene: TRBV5-1
len: 15
abundance: .
CDR3nt: TGCGCCAGCAGCCAACAGACAGGGGCGAATTCACCCCTCCACTTT
CDR3aa: CASSQQTGANSPLHF

d_gene: .
j_gene: TRBJ1-6
v_gene: TRBV19
len: 15
abundance: .
CDR3nt: TGTGCCAGTAATAAACAGGTGGACTATAATTCACCCCTCCACTTT
CDR3aa: CASNKQVDYNSPLHF

d_gene: .
j_gene: TRBJ2-1
v_gene: TRBV5-6
len: 14
abundance: .
CDR3nt: TGTGCCAGCAGCTTCCGGGACGGTAACAATGAGCAGTTCTTC
CDR3aa: CASSFRDGNNEQFF

d_gene: .
j_gene: TRBJ1-1
v_gene: TRBV4-1
len: 15
abundance: .
CDR3nt: TGCGCCAGCAGCCGGGGACGGGGATGGAACACTGAAGCTTTCTTT
CDR3aa: CASSRGRGWNTEAFF

d_gene: TRBD1
j_gene: TRBJ1-6
v_gene: TRBV19
len: 16
abundance: .
CDR3nt: TGTGCCAGTAGTATGGGGACAGGGATGGGAAATTCACCCCTCCACTTT
CDR3aa: CASSMGTGMGNSPLHF

d_gene: .
j_gene: TRBJ2-4
v_gene: TRBV7-2
len: 14
abundance: .
CDR3nt: TGTGCCAGCAGCTCCGGACAGCACAAAAACATTCAGTACTTC
CDR3aa: CASSSGQHKNIQYF

d_gene: .
j_gene: TRBJ2-7
v_gene: TRBV27
len: 16
abundance: .
CDR3nt: TGTGCCAGCAGTTTAGATTGGACTCAGAGCTCCTACGAGCAGTACTTC
CDR3aa: CASSLDWTQSSYEQYF

d_gene: .
j_gene: TRBJ2-1
v_gene: TRBV12-5
len: 16
abundance: .
CDR3nt: TGTGCTAGTGGTTTGGTACTTGGGGAGTTCCGGAATGAGCAGTTCTTC
CDR3aa: CASGLVLGEFRNEQFF

d_gene: TRBD2
j_gene: TRBJ2-3
v_gene: TRBV15
len: 15
abundance: .
CDR3nt: TGTGCCACCAGCAGGGCAAGCGGGGGCCCCGATACGCAGTATTTT
CDR3aa: CATSRASGGPDTQYF

d_gene: TRBD2
j_gene: TRBJ2-2
v_gene: TRBV9
len: 17
abundance: .
CDR3nt: TGTGCCAGCAGCGTAGAACCTAGCGGGGTGGGCACCGGGGAGCTGTTTTTT
CDR3aa: CASSVEPSGVGTGELFF

d_gene: TRBD1
j_gene: TRBJ2-4
v_gene: TRBV7-3
len: 15
abundance: .
CDR3nt: TGTGCCAGCAGCTTTATAGGACAGGGGGGGAACATTCAGTACTTC
CDR3aa: CASSFIGQGGNIQYF

d_gene: TRBD2
j_gene: TRBJ2-3
v_gene: TRBV10-3
len: 17
abundance: .
CDR3nt: TGTGCCATCGAGGCAGGGTCGGCAGCGGGAGTGAGTAATACGCAGTATTTT
CDR3aa: CAIEAGSAAGVSNTQYF

d_gene: TRBD2
j_gene: TRBJ2-3
v_gene: TRBV11-2
len: 18
abundance: .
CDR3nt: TGTGCCAGCAGCTTAGATCGCGGGACTAGCGGGAGTAGGGATACGCAGTATTTT
CDR3aa: CASSLDRGTSGSRDTQYF

d_gene: .
j_gene: TRBJ1-2
v_gene: TRBV10-2
len: 15
abundance: .
CDR3nt: TGCGCCAGCAGCCCCCTCCCAGACAGCTCCTATGGCTACACCTTC
CDR3aa: CASSPLPDSSYGYTF

d_gene: TRBD1
j_gene: TRBJ2-1
v_gene: TRBV6-6
len: 13
abundance: .
CDR3nt: TGTGCCAGCAGTTCCACAGGGGGCAATGAGCAGTTCTTC
CDR3aa: CASSSTGGNEQFF

d_gene: TRBD2
j_gene: TRBJ2-1
v_gene: TRBV5-1
len: 15
abundance: .
CDR3nt: TGCGCCAGCAGCTTAACTAGCGGGAGTCATAATGAGCAGTTCTTC
CDR3aa: CASSLTSGSHNEQFF

d_gene: TRBD1
j_gene: TRBJ2-7
v_gene: TRBV11-2
len: 15
abundance: .
CDR3nt: TGTGCCAGCAGCTTAGGGACAGGGGGTTACTACGAGCAGTACTTC
CDR3aa: CASSLGTGGYYEQYF

d_gene: .
j_gene: TRBJ1-6
v_gene: TRBV5-4
len: 16
abundance: .
CDR3nt: TGTGCCAGCAGCTTGGTTTCGGTGGAAAACAATTCACCCCTCCACTTT
CDR3aa: CASSLVSVENNSPLHF

d_gene: .
j_gene: TRBJ1-1
v_gene: TRBV6-5
len: 14
abundance: .
CDR3nt: TGTGCCAGCACCCCACGGGCCCCGGGCACTGAAGCTTTCTTT
CDR3aa: CASTPRAPGTEAFF

d_gene: .
j_gene: TRBJ2-7
v_gene: TRBV19
len: 15
abundance: .
CDR3nt: TGTGCCAGTAGTATAACGGGTACCAGCTCCTACGAGCAGTACTTC
CDR3aa: CASSITGTSSYEQYF

d_gene: .
j_gene: TRBJ1-1
v_gene: TRBV19
len: 17
abundance: .
CDR3nt: TGTGCCAGTAGTATAGATTTGGAAGGACACATGAACACTGAAGCTTTCTTT
CDR3aa: CASSIDLEGHMNTEAFF

d_gene: .
j_gene: TRBJ1-1
v_gene: TRBV7-3
len: 13
abundance: .
CDR3nt: TGTGCCAGCAGCGAAGGCCCAGACACTGAAGCTTTCTTT
CDR3aa: CASSEGPDTEAFF

d_gene: .
j_gene: TRBJ1-4
v_gene: TRBV5-1
len: 16
abundance: once
CDR3nt: TGCGCCAGCGGGACGGGGACCGCCCCTAAGAATGAAAAACTGTTTTTT
CDR3aa: CASGTGTAPKNEKLFF

d_gene: .
j_gene: TRBJ1-5
v_gene: TRBV5-1
len: 14
abundance: .
CDR3nt: TGCGCCAGCAGCTTGGGCGACGGTAATCAGCCCCAGCATTTT
CDR3aa: CASSLGDGNQPQHF

d_gene: .
j_gene: TRBJ1-1
v_gene: TRBV19
len: 15
abundance: .
CDR3nt: TGTGCCAGTGGACGGGGTGGGTTGATGAGCACTGAAGCTTTCTTT
CDR3aa: CASGRGGLMSTEAFF

d_gene: .
j_gene: TRBJ1-1
v_gene: TRBV5-1
len: 16
abundance: .
CDR3nt: TGCGCCAGCAGCTTGGAGCCATGGGGCCGATTTGGTGAAGCTTTCTTT
CDR3aa: CASSLEPWGRFGEAFF

d_gene: TRBD1
j_gene: TRBJ2-3
v_gene: TRBV7-9
len: 16
abundance: .
CDR3nt: TGTGCCAGCAGCCCCCCGGGACAGGGGACCGCAGATACGCAGTATTTT
CDR3aa: CASSPPGQGTADTQYF

d_gene: .
j_gene: TRBJ1-1
v_gene: TRBV5-1
len: 14
abundance: .
CDR3nt: TGCGCCAGCAGCTTTTACCGAGCGAACACTGAAGCTTTCTTT
CDR3aa: CASSFYRANTEAFF

d_gene: .
j_gene: TRBJ2-3
v_gene: TRBV5-1
len: 14
abundance: .
CDR3nt: TGCGCCAGCAGCGTCCAGCGCGACACAGATACGCAGTATTTT
CDR3aa: CASSVQRDTDTQYF

d_gene: .
j_gene: TRBJ1-1
v_gene: TRBV19
len: 13
abundance: .
CDR3nt: TGTGCCAGTAGTATTTCAGGGAACACTGAAGCTTTCTTT
CDR3aa: CASSISGNTEAFF

d_gene: TRBD2
j_gene: TRBJ2-5
v_gene: TRBV9
len: 15
abundance: once
CDR3nt: TGTGCCAGCGGACCGAGGACTAGCGCGGGAGAGACCCAGTACTTC
CDR3aa: CASGPRTSAGETQYF

d_gene: .
j_gene: TRBJ2-7
v_gene: TRBV6-1
len: 13
abundance: .
CDR3nt: TGTGCCAGCAGTGAAGGACGGCGCTACGAGCAGTACTTC
CDR3aa: CASSEGRRYEQYF

d_gene: .
j_gene: TRBJ2-1
v_gene: TRBV5-1
len: 15
abundance: .
CDR3nt: TGCGCCAGCAGCTCGGACGGGACGTCGTACAATGAGCAGTTCTTC
CDR3aa: CASSSDGTSYNEQFF

d_gene: .
j_gene: TRBJ1-5
v_gene: TRBV6-4
len: 13
abundance: once
CDR3nt: TGTGCCAGCAGTCCGGACAGAGATCAGCCCCAGCATTTT
CDR3aa: CASSPDRDQPQHF

d_gene: TRBD1
j_gene: TRBJ1-1
v_gene: TRBV29-1
len: 13
abundance: .
CDR3nt: TGCAGCGTGGGGGGACAGAAGAACACTGAAGCTTTCTTT
CDR3aa: CSVGGQKNTEAFF

d_gene: .
j_gene: TRBJ2-5
v_gene: TRBV18
len: 13
abundance: .
CDR3nt: TGTGCCAGCTCTCAGGGTAGCCAAGAGACCCAGTACTTC
CDR3aa: CASSQGSQETQYF

d_gene: .
j_gene: TRBJ2-2
v_gene: TRBV7-3
len: 14
abundance: .
CDR3nt: TGTGCCAGCAGCTTAGGAGGGGTCACCGGGGAGCTGTTTTTT
CDR3aa: CASSLGGVTGELFF

d_gene: TRBD2
j_gene: TRBJ2-2
v_gene: TRBV5-8
len: 15
abundance: .
CDR3nt: TGTGCCAGCAGCTTGGGACTAGCGGGAACCGGCGCCCTGTTTTTT
CDR3aa: CASSLGLAGTGALFF

d_gene: .
j_gene: TRBJ1-3
v_gene: TRBV12-3/TRBV12-4
len: 12
abundance: .
CDR3nt: TGTGCCAGCAGCCTCGGATACGGCACCATATATTTT
CDR3aa: CASSLGYGTIYF

d_gene: .
j_gene: TRBJ1-2
v_gene: TRBV10-3
len: 16
abundance: .
CDR3nt: TGTGCCATCAGCCGTGGACCGACAGCTGCTAACTATGGCTACACCTTC
CDR3aa: CAISRGPTAANYGYTF

d_gene: .
j_gene: TRBJ1-6
v_gene: TRBV3-1/TRBV3-2
len: 17
abundance: once
CDR3nt: TGTGCCAGCAGCCAATTTCGACGAAGCTCCTATAATTCACCCCTCCACTTT
CDR3aa: CASSQFRRSSYNSPLHF

d_gene: .
j_gene: TRBJ1-6
v_gene: TRBV15
len: 15
abundance: once
CDR3nt: TGTGCCACCAGCAGAGGTGACTCCTATAATTCACCCCTCCACTTT
CDR3aa: CATSRGDSYNSPLHF

d_gene: .
j_gene: TRBJ2-2
v_gene: TRBV6-4
len: 13
abundance: .
CDR3nt: TGTGCCAGCAGTGCCTCGAACACCGGGGAGCTGTTTTTT
CDR3aa: CASSASNTGELFF

d_gene: .
j_gene: TRBJ2-2
v_gene: TRBV7-2
len: 13
abundance: .
CDR3nt: TGTGCCAGCAGCTTAGCGTTCCCCGGGGAGCTGTTTTTT
CDR3aa: CASSLAFPGELFF

d_gene: .
j_gene: TRBJ1-1
v_gene: TRBV7-9
len: 13
abundance: .
CDR3nt: TGTGCCAGCAAGAGTCAGGGGAACACTGAAGCTTTCTTT
CDR3aa: CASKSQGNTEAFF